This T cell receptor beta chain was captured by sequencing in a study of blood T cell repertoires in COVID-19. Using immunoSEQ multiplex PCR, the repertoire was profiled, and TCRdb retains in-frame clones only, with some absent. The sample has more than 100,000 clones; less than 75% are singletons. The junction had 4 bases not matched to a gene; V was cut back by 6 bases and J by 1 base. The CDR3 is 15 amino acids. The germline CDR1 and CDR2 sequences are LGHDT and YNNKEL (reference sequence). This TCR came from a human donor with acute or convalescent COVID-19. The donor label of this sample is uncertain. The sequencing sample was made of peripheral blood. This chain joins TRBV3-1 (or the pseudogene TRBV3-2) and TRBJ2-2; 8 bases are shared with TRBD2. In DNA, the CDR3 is TGTGCCAGCAGGCGGGCGGGAGGGAACACCGGGGAGCTGTTTTTT. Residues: CASRRAGGNTGELFF.